The present T cell receptor (beta chain) was sequenced within a study of shared clonotypes between healthy human individuals. Study-wide background: Researchers drew samples from two women and a few men aged 18 to 49.

Positively selected for CCR7, the CD45RO-negative cells used as naive CD8 cells excluded terminally differentiated effector memory CD45RA+ cells. Remarks on this clone: Its antigen remains unknown.

V lost 4 bases and J 3 bases, leaving 6 bases between the germline ends. Germline CDR1 and CDR2: MGHRA and YSYEKL. This CDR3 has 12 residues. Sequenced by immunoSEQ multiplex PCR; TCRdb stores in-frame clones only, minus some. The sample lists around 560,000 clones, 85% to 95% seen once, with approximately 0.12% in the top ten. Study-level points and caveats: Sequencing depth was expected to affect clonotype sharing among donors. Sharing across a few donors was seen in 4% to 5% of naive CD4 clonotypes.

The sequencing input was naive CD8+ T cells sorted from blood. V and J are TRBV4-1 and TRBJ1-2; D uncertain. The receptor comes from a woman under 40 in good health. The CDR3 DNA follows: TGCGCCAGCAGCCGCGGCCACTATGGCTACACCTTC. Amino acids: CASSRGHYGYTF.